This T cell receptor beta chain was sequenced for a study of prognosis after radiotherapy for stage I lung cancer. Study details: Enrolled patients were those with stage I non-small cell lung cancer, a group that was recruited between 2018 and early 2019. The study's findings and limits: Following stereotactic body radiation therapy, patients who went on to develop distant metastases had lower Shannon entropy.

Genomic DNA provided the template from which TCR beta CDR3 was amplified by two-round multiplex PCR. First-round PCR used primers specific to each TRBV and TRBJ gene. From the multiplex PCR reads, TCRdb called clonotypes with MiXCR, one entry per CDR3 protein. The sample has about 19,000 distinct CDR3 sequences, roughly 28% seen once; the top ten hold roughly 23%. For this clonotype: No antigen is known for it. A far larger clone is just one base off, so this is likely a read error.

Source: PBMCs, taken before or after stereotactic body radiation therapy (not recorded which). This receptor was obtained from a donor aged 50 or older with non-small cell lung cancer.

The CDR3 here is CASSEGTGVPDEQFF. The DNA of the CDR3 is TGTGCCAGCAGTGAAGGTACGGGAGTGCCGGATGAGCAGTTCTTC. J is TRBJ2-7 and V is TRBV6-2 or TRBV6-3; D possibly corresponds to TRBD2 (6 bases). The end of the DNA aligns better with TRBJ2-1, so the J call may be wrong. Germline CDR1 is MNHEY and CDR2 is SVGEGT. The CDR3 spans 15 residues.